This T cell receptor beta chain was recorded in a study of CD8 T cells in Susac syndrome. Whole-study findings and limits: It was acknowledged by the study that relatively few individuals were included in its TCR sequencing and HLA analysis.

RNA totalling roughly 0.45 to 1 ug underwent reverse transcription with random hexamers. TCRdb itself ran the immunoSEQ multiplex PCR reads through MiXCR, one entry per CDR3 protein. This sample has about 90,000 distinct CDR3 sequences, with around 93% found just once. Germline V gene lookup returns CDR1 SGHTA and CDR2 FQGNSA. V was shortened by 2 bases and J by 0 bases, with 8 bases between the two germline ends. This CDR3 contains 15 residues. Regarding this clonotype: What it recognizes is unknown.

The TCR sequence derives from a human donor in good health. This rearrangement joins TRBV7-2 to TRBJ1-5; no clear D gene. Sequencing was carried out using CD8+ T cells from PBMCs. CDR3 DNA sequence: TGTGCCAGCAGCTTATCAGATTATAGCAATCAGCCCCAGCATTTT. It yields the protein CASSLSDYSNQPQHF.